A single sample gave rise to the 19 T cell receptor beta chains below, sequenced in a study of cytomegalovirus exposure and HLA in healthy donors (dated by TCRdb to 2017 to 2019). The receptor library was made with the immunoSEQ multiplex PCR assay. For the multiplex PCR, a mixture combining 60 forward primers for TCR Vbeta segments and 13 reverse primers for TCR Jbeta segments was used. In TCRdb, the immuneACCESS table is reduced to in-frame sequences with V and J assigned. These tables do not hold every clone; where another copy was compared, an unresolved V gene accounts for under half, and the others remain unexplained. A total of 89,000 or so clones appear in this sample, over 70% of them only once. Roughly 9.7% of the sample goes to the ten largest clones. The material sequenced was PBMCs. The source is a man aged 18-30 years in good health and CMV-seropositive.

The chain joins TRBV7-2 to TRBJ2-3, with 9 bases lining up with TRBD2. Per germline, CDR1 SGHTA and CDR2 FQGNSA. This CDR3 has 16 residues. After removal of 3 bases from V and 4 bases from J, the junction contained 8 bases not matched to a gene. CDR3: CASSFDAAGGSDTQYF. The CDR3 DNA follows: TGTGCCAGCAGCTTCGACGCAGCGGGGGGTTCAGATACGCAGTATTTT.

The gene calls are TRBV4-1 and TRBJ1-5; 7 bases are a match to TRBD1. The junction had 4 bases not matched to a gene; V was cut back by 1 base and J by 4 bases. Germline lookup yields CDR1 MGHRA and CDR2 YSYEKL. The CDR3 spans 15 residues. Here the CDR3 reads CASSQGQGVNQPQHF. Written as DNA, the CDR3 is TGCGCCAGCAGCCAAGGCCAGGGGGTAAATCAGCCCCAGCATTTT.

CDR3 bases: TGTGCCAGTAGTAATGACAGGGCAGTAAACACCGGGGAGCTGTTTTTT. Translated, it gives CASSNDRAVNTGELFF. This chain joins TRBV19 and TRBJ2-2; TRBD1 agrees at 7 bases. Germline lookup yields CDR1 LNHDA and CDR2 SQIVND (reference sequence). This CDR3 is built from 16 residues. Trimming removed 4 bases from V and 2 bases from J; junction bases left unmatched: 7.

This rearrangement joins TRBV27 to TRBJ2-1; TRBD2 aligns across 8 bases. Germline V gene data show CDR1 as MNHEY and CDR2 as SMNVEV (reference sequence). The CDR3 spans 18 residues. J lost 7 bases, V lost 0 bases, and 14 bases had no gene match. As DNA, the CDR3 is TGTGCCAGCAGTTTATCTTTCGGACTAGCTGGGTGGGAGAATGAGCAGTTCTTC. Protein product: CASSLSFGLAGWENEQFF.

This chain links TRBV7-9 with TRBJ2-7; tentative D call: TRBD2 (6 bases). V was trimmed by 5 bases and J by 1 base, leaving 15 bases between them. Per the germline V gene, CDR1 is SEHNR and CDR2 is FQNEAQ (reference sequence). The CDR3 totals 15 residues. The CDR3 region is CASSVRELRSYEQYF. The CDR3 DNA follows: TGTGCCAGCAGCGTACGGGAGCTCCGGTCCTACGAGCAGTACTTC.

The J gene is TRBJ2-5, the V gene TRBV7-6; unclear D gene. Germline CDR1 reads SGHVS; CDR2 reads FNYEAQ. The CDR3 spans 15 residues. V dropped 5 bases and J dropped 7 bases, with 20 bases sitting between them. The CDR3 loop is CASSPTSSGLGTQYF. In DNA form, the CDR3 reads TGTGCCAGCAGCCCGACGAGCAGTGGGCTCGGGACCCAGTACTTC.

This clone was detected only once. V and J are TRBV1 and TRBJ2-1; the D call TRBD2 from the table was never checked on the DNA. TRBV1 is a documented pseudogene. The CDR3 totals 20 residues. The CDR3 DNA reads as TGCACCAGCAGCGAGAAATCTCTAGCGGGGAGCGATTTCTCCTACAATGAGCAGTTCTTC. As protein: CTSSEKSLAGSDFSYNEQFF.

The V and J genes are TRBV27 and TRBJ2-1, with 12 nucleotides matching TRBD2. The CDR3 runs to 16 residues. V shed 4 bases and J 6 bases; nucleotides not matched to a gene: 7. Per germline, CDR1 MNHEY and CDR2 SMNVEV (reference sequence). The CDR3 here is CASSSIRTSGINEQFF. The CDR3 nucleotides read TGTGCCAGCAGTTCAATCCGGACTAGCGGGATCAATGAGCAGTTCTTC.

CDR3 DNA: TGCGCCAGCACATCGCTACCCTACAATGAGCAGTTCTTC. As protein: CASTSLPYNEQFF. V and J are TRBV4-1 and TRBJ2-1, with D unresolved. Trimming shortened V by 7 bases and J by 2 bases, and 9 bases separated the two germline ends. Germline V CDR1 and CDR2: MGHRA, YSYEKL. CDR3 length equals 13 residues.

The gene calls are TRBV5-1 and TRBJ2-5; 7 positions agree with TRBD1. This CDR3 contains 16 residues. V dropped 0 bases and J dropped 4; count of bases not matched to a gene: 9. Germline values: CDR1 SGHRS, CDR2 YFSETQ. The CDR3 here is CASSLGDRAGVETQYF. In DNA form, the CDR3 reads TGCGCCAGCAGCTTGGGCGACAGGGCTGGAGTAGAGACCCAGTACTTC.

The rearrangement joins TRBV6-1 to TRBJ1-1; D is unclear. CDR1 MNHNS and CDR2 SASEGT come from the germline V gene. This CDR3 has 14 amino acids. Between the trimmed V and J ends, which lost 8 bases and 0 bases, there was a span of 13 bases. This CDR3 is CASSLTEMNTEAFF. For the CDR3, the DNA is TGTGCCAGCTCCCTCACAGAGATGAACACTGAAGCTTTCTTT.

The genes are TRBV29-1 and TRBJ1-6; the D gene is possibly TRBD1 (6 bases). The V gene lost 4 bases and the J gene lost 5 bases, with 9 bases spanning the gap. Germline V gives CDR1 SQVTM, CDR2 ANQGSEA. CDR3 size: 13 residues. The CDR3 sequence is CSVGTDHNSPLHF. CDR3 DNA: TGCAGCGTTGGGACAGACCATAATTCACCCCTCCACTTT. The full variable domain, in which reference TRBV29-1 and TRBJ1-6 provide the parts outside the CDR3, is SAVISQKPSRDICQRGTSLTIQCQVDSQVTMMFWYRQQPGQSLTLIATANQGSEATYESGFVIDKFPISRPNLTFSTLTVSNMSPEDSSIYLCSVGTDHNSPLHFGNGTRLTVT.

DNA for the CDR3: TGCGCCAGCAGCTGGACGGCAGCGGGTAATGAAAAACTGTTTTTT. It codes for CASSWTAAGNEKLFF. V gene TRBV5-1 combines with J gene TRBJ1-4, with D unresolved. The CDR3 sequence is 15 residues long. In germline, CDR1 is SGHRS, CDR2 YFSETQ. V lost 3 bases to trimming and J lost 4 bases, with 13 bases between them.

The genes are TRBV14 and TRBJ1-2; possible D gene TRBD1, 6 bases. Between the trimmed V and J ends, which lost 0 bases and 5 bases, there was a span of 10 bases. This CDR3 is built from 14 residues. CDR1 is SGHDN and CDR2 is FVKESK in the germline V gene. As DNA, the CDR3 is TGTGCCAGCAGCCAAGATCGCAGGGGATATGGCTACACCTTC. It specifies CASSQDRRGYGYTF.

This clone was recorded only once. J is TRBJ2-5 and V is TRBV7-9, with a tentative D call TRBD2 (6 bases). Germline assignment: CDR1 SEHNR and CDR2 FQNEAQ (reference sequence). Trimming cost V 0 bases and J 4 bases, with 15 bases left between them. The CDR3 loop spans 16 amino acids. DNA of the CDR3: TGTGCCAGCAGCTTAGCTAACCGCGGGGAAGGAGAGACCCAGTACTTC. It yields the protein CASSLANRGEGETQYF.

The chain combines TRBV21-1 with TRBJ1-1. TRBV21-1 is termed a pseudogene. CDR3 size: 20 residues. In DNA, the CDR3 is TGTGCCAGCAGTGGTAAAGCGGGGAAGGGGCGGACCCGCCGAACCACTGAAGCTTTCTTT. It codes for CASSGKAGKGRTRRTTEAFF.

The CDR3 spells CASSQSGTVNQPQHF. The CDR3 region has the DNA TGTGCCAGTAGCCAATCTGGGACAGTCAATCAGCCCCAGCATTTT. The chain links TRBV19 to TRBJ1-5, with 7 bases matching TRBD1. V shed 6 bases, J shed 3 bases, and the junction held 8 bases outside the gene matches. Germline CDR1 is LNHDA and CDR2 is SQIVND (reference sequence). CDR3 length: 15 residues.

The CDR3 DNA follows: TGTGCCAGTAGAGAACATCACAGGGCCAATGAGCAGTTCTTC. Amino acid sequence: CASREHHRANEQFF. This chain connects TRBV19 to TRBJ2-1, with TRBD1 as a possible D gene (6 bases). Germline-derived CDR1 and CDR2 are LNHDA and SQIVND (reference sequence). The CDR3 consists of 14 residues. Trimming took 6 bases from V and 6 from J, leaving 15 bases between them.

CDR3 region: CASSPGFHSPLHF. DNA for the CDR3: TGTGCCAGCAGCCCAGGGTTTCATTCACCCCTCCACTTT. The chain employs TRBV6-5 and TRBJ1-6; perhaps TRBD1 as D (5 bases). The germline V gene has CDR1 MNHEY and CDR2 SVGAGI. The ends were cut back, 6 bases at V and 8 bases at J, with 11 bases in the middle. The CDR3 consists of 13 residues.